The 25 T cell receptor beta chains listed next were all sequenced from one sample in a study of T cell responses to AZD1222 COVID-19 vaccine. Clones were sequenced by immunoSEQ multiplex PCR, and TCRdb holds only the in-frame ones, with some missing. The sample has 80,000 to 90,000 clones; approximately 90% are singletons. The specimen was peripheral blood, collected on day 0 of MenACWY control vaccination. These receptors originate from an adult in good health.

The chain combines TRBV24-1 with TRBJ2-2; tentatively, D is TRBD2 (5 bases). Per germline, CDR1 KGHDR and CDR2 SFDVKD. There are 13 residues in the CDR3. Trimming removed 9 bases from V and 5 bases from J, with 12 bases in between. The CDR3 nucleotides are TGTGCCACCCGGGATCGGGATACCGGGGAGCTGTTTTTT. This sequence encodes CATRDRDTGELFF.

In its sample, this clone was seen once. This chain links TRBV6-5 with TRBJ1-2, with D possibly TRBD1 on 5 matching bases. V gave up 4 bases and J gave up 6 bases, with 18 bases separating them. This CDR3 comprises 15 residues. Per germline, CDR1 MNHEY and CDR2 SVGAGI. CDR3 coding DNA: TGTGCCAGCAGTTTCGGGGGGGGAGGAGGGGATGGCTACACCTTC. Its protein product is CASSFGGGGGDGYTF.

The chain joins TRBV19 to TRBJ1-5; D may be TRBD1 (6 bases). The germline V gene encodes CDR1 LNHDA and CDR2 SQIVND (reference sequence). V was cut by 0 bases and J by 5 bases, with 17 bases left in between. The CDR3 runs to 17 residues. Here the CDR3 reads CASSIDLGQILYQPQHF. CDR3 DNA sequence: TGTGCCAGTAGTATAGACCTAGGACAGATTTTGTATCAGCCCCAGCATTTT.

The chain couples TRBV3-1 (or the pseudogene TRBV3-2) to TRBJ2-1, with 8 bases lining up with TRBD2. The CDR3 sequence is 16 residues long. Germline CDR1 is LGHDT and CDR2 is YNNKEL (reference sequence). Germline trimming cut 1 base from V and 8 bases from J; bases unmatched to any gene: 10. CDR3 bases: TGTGCCAGCAGCCAAGTATTTAGCGGGATCTTCGATGAGCAGTTCTTC. Translating it yields CASSQVFSGIFDEQFF.

This chain joins TRBV12-3 or TRBV12-4 and TRBJ1-1, with unresolved D. V was clipped by 6 bases and J by 7 bases, with 12 bases between them. The CDR3 consists of 12 residues. DNA for the CDR3: TGTGCCAGCAGCGTGGACGGGTATGAAGCTTTCTTT. Protein sequence: CASSVDGYEAFF.

The rearrangement joins TRBV6-5 to TRBJ2-5; 9 nucleotides agree with TRBD1. V trimming: 4 bases; J trimming: 5 bases; junction bases outside the gene matches: 8. CDR1 is MNHEY and CDR2 is SVGAGI in the germline V gene. The CDR3 totals 15 residues. The DNA of the CDR3 is TGTGCCAGCAGTTCGACAGGGGGAGCTTTGGAGACCCAGTACTTC. Amino acids: CASSSTGGALETQYF.

This chain uses TRBV28 with TRBJ2-7, with TRBD1 identical over 8 bases. The germline gives CDR1 MDHEN, CDR2 SYDVKM. After removal of 7 bases from V and 7 bases from J, the junction contained 15 bases not matched to a gene. The CDR3 length is 15 residues. This chain's CDR3 is CASTSPGTGSWEQYF. Written as DNA, the CDR3 is TGTGCCAGCACCTCCCCCGGGACAGGAAGTTGGGAGCAGTACTTC.

CDR3 sequence: CAWSPGTGWYEQYF. Written as DNA, the CDR3 is TGTGCCTGGAGTCCCGGGACAGGGTGGTACGAGCAGTACTTC. The chain couples TRBV30 to TRBJ2-7; TRBD1 matches at 9 bases. CDR3 length equals 14 residues. Trimming took 2 bases from V and 4 from J; bases not matched to a gene: 6. Germline CDR1 is GTSNPN and CDR2 is SVGIG (reference sequence).

V is TRBV11-2 and J is TRBJ1-2; possibly TRBD1 for D (6 bases). CDR1 and CDR2 (germline): SGHAT, FQNNGV. The CDR3 has 17 residues. V was trimmed by 0 bases and J by 8 bases, leaving 22 bases between them. CDR3 nucleotide sequence: TGTGCCAGCAGCTTAGATAACTTTTTTCCAGGGGCGCTCGGCTACACCTTC. Translated, it gives CASSLDNFFPGALGYTF.

The chain couples TRBV5-5 to TRBJ1-4, with D possibly being TRBD1 (5 bases). With 4 bases removed from V and 8 bases from J, the gap between germline ends came to 15 bases. Germline V gives CDR1 SGHKS, CDR2 YYEKEE (reference sequence). The CDR3 loop spans 14 amino acids. CDR3 loop: CASSLTATGEKLFF. The CDR3 DNA reads TGTGCCAGCAGCCTGACAGCAACGGGGGAAAAACTGTTTTTT.

The genes are TRBV10-3 and TRBJ2-3; D is possibly TRBD2 (6 bases). Germline CDR1 ENHRY, CDR2 SYGVKD. The CDR3 totals 14 residues. Trimming cost V 4 bases and J 4 bases, with 12 bases left between them. CDR3 sequence reads: CAISVSEGPDTQYF. The CDR3 region has the DNA TGTGCCATCAGTGTCTCGGAGGGGCCAGATACGCAGTATTTT.

This CDR3 reads CASSHRGNQPQHF. The DNA for the CDR3 is TGTGCCAGTAGTCACCGCGGGAATCAGCCCCAGCATTTT. The chain has TRBV19 and TRBJ1-5; no clear D gene. CDR3 length: 13 amino acids. Germline-derived CDR1 and CDR2 are LNHDA and SQIVND (reference sequence). V was shortened by 5 bases and J by 4 bases, with 9 bases between the two germline ends.

The CDR3 sequence: CAISESGALGNDYTF. The CDR3 DNA follows: TGTGCCATCAGTGAGTCAGGGGCCCTGGGAAACGACTACACCTTC. This chain connects TRBV10-3 to TRBJ1-2; possibly TRBD1 for D (5 bases). V lost 0 bases and J lost 10, with 18 bases in between. The CDR3 is 15 residues long. CDR1 and CDR2 from the germline V gene are ENHRY and SYGVKD.

This chain joins TRBV19 and TRBJ2-7, with D unclear. The CDR3 consists of 15 residues. Per the germline V gene, CDR1 is LNHDA and CDR2 is SQIVND (reference sequence). With 3 bases removed from V and 2 bases from J, the gap between germline ends came to 14 bases. The CDR3 DNA reads as TGTGCCAGTAGTATCTCGGGCGTTCTGACCTACGAGCAGTACTTC. This sequence encodes CASSISGVLTYEQYF.

The chain couples TRBV5-6 to TRBJ1-1; D uncertain. Germline CDR1 reads SGHDT; CDR2 reads YYEEEE. The CDR3 runs 13 residues. The germline V and J ends were trimmed by 0 bases and 0 bases, with 3 bases remaining between them. DNA of the CDR3: TGTGCCAGCAGCTTGGTTCTGAACACTGAAGCTTTCTTT. It encodes CASSLVLNTEAFF.

The chain carries TRBV19 and TRBJ2-1; D might be TRBD2 (6 bases). Germline V gives CDR1 LNHDA, CDR2 SQIVND (reference sequence). The CDR3 contains 15 residues. Between the trimmed V and J ends, which lost 8 bases and 2 bases, there was a span of 16 bases. CDR3 loop: CASGVKRVAYNEQFF. Here the CDR3 DNA reads TGTGCCAGTGGGGTAAAGCGGGTTGCCTACAATGAGCAGTTCTTC.

This chain links TRBV6-6 with TRBJ1-3; D gene ambiguous. The CDR3 runs to 13 residues. V was shortened by 8 bases and J by 0 bases, with 8 bases between the two germline ends. Germline CDR1 is MNHNY and CDR2 is SVGAGI (reference sequence). The chain's CDR3 is CASLSSSGNTIYF. In nucleotides, the CDR3 is TGTGCCAGCCTATCCTCCTCTGGAAACACCATATATTTT.

The chain employs TRBV6-1 and TRBJ1-6; the D is unclear. Trimming stripped 3 bases from V and 0 bases from J, with 9 bases between. The CDR3 consists of 16 residues. Germline V gene data show CDR1 as MNHNS and CDR2 as SASEGT. In DNA, the CDR3 is TGTGCCAGCAGTGAGCAAGTTGACTCCTATAATTCACCCCTCCACTTT. This encodes CASSEQVDSYNSPLHF.

V usage is TRBV6-2 or TRBV6-3 and J usage is TRBJ1-2; the D gene is possibly TRBD1 (5 bases). V lost 6 bases and J 4 bases, leaving 15 bases between the germline ends. CDR1 is MNHEY, CDR2 SVGEGT, per germline. The CDR3 runs 14 residues. CDR3 region: CASSEQGTSYGYTF. In DNA form, the CDR3 reads TGTGCCAGCAGCGAACAAGGGACCTCCTATGGCTACACCTTC.

This rearrangement joins TRBV5-5 to TRBJ1-6; a weak D match, TRBD1 (6 bases). V was pared by 1 base and J by 2 bases, with 10 bases between. Germline CDR1 is SGHKS and CDR2 is YYEKEE (reference sequence). The CDR3 runs 16 residues. Here the CDR3 DNA reads TGTGCCAGCAGCTTGTTGGGGGCGGCCTATAATTCACCCCTCCACTTT. Its protein product is CASSLLGAAYNSPLHF.

This rearrangement joins TRBV4-1 to TRBJ2-7, with D perhaps TRBD2 (5 bases). The germline V gene encodes CDR1 MGHRA and CDR2 YSYEKL. The CDR3 extends over 13 amino acids. V lost 3 bases and J lost 3, with 9 bases in between. CDR3 region: CASSQVGGYEQYF. The CDR3 nucleotides are TGCGCCAGCAGCCAGGTAGGAGGCTACGAGCAGTACTTC.

V and J are TRBV3-1 (or the pseudogene TRBV3-2) and TRBJ2-5; TRBD2 might be the D (5 bases). Trimming left V 0 bases short and J 7 bases short, with 15 bases between. Germline V gene sequence: CDR1 LGHDT, CDR2 YNNKEL (reference sequence). This CDR3 spans 15 amino acids. For the CDR3, the DNA is TGTGCCAGCAGCCAAGATCCCTCGACCCGGGGGACCCAGTACTTC. It specifies CASSQDPSTRGTQYF.

This clone has a single count. J is TRBJ1-3 and V is TRBV24-1; D unresolved. The CDR3 loop spans 12 amino acids. CDR1 KGHDR and CDR2 SFDVKD come from the germline V gene. Deletions cut 5 bases from V and 4 bases from J, with 5 bases between. The chain's CDR3 is CATSGQGNTIYF. CDR3 nucleotide sequence: TGTGCCACCAGTGGGCAGGGAAACACCATATATTTT.

The J gene is TRBJ2-2, the V gene TRBV24-1; 10 positions agree with TRBD2. The CDR3 loop spans 16 amino acids. V lost 5 bases to trimming and J lost 2 bases; unmatched junction nucleotides: 4. CDR1 is KGHDR and CDR2 is SFDVKD in the germline V gene. In DNA, the CDR3 is TGTGCCACCAGTGGCCCTAGCGGGAGAAACACCGGGGAGCTGTTTTTT. It encodes CATSGPSGRNTGELFF.

This clone appeared a single time. The rearrangement uses TRBV28 and TRBJ2-1; TRBD2 agrees at 7 bases. Germline V gene data show CDR1 as MDHEN and CDR2 as SYDVKM. The CDR3 consists of 15 residues. Unmatched junction bases numbered 10, after V lost 7 bases and J lost 4 bases. CDR3 in amino acids: CASIPLASGYNEQFF. The CDR3 DNA reads TGTGCCAGCATCCCTTTGGCTAGCGGTTACAATGAGCAGTTCTTC.